The rows below give T cell receptor beta chains drawn from one sample of a study of blood T cell repertoires in COVID-19. Sequencing was performed with immunoSEQ multiplex PCR; in TCRdb, only in-frame clones are kept and a portion is missing. This table holds 200,000 or so clones, about 85% found once. The sequencing input was PBMCs or T cells enriched from blood (not recorded which). The receptors were sampled from a man aged 30 to 39 who had recovered from COVID-19. Both conserved end residues are part of each CDR3. Fields, in order: CDR3 protein, CDR3 DNA, D gene, V gene, J gene, clone size. The D gene is left open where the match is weak. Rows give clone size only sometimes, using once, few, many, or a class for an expanded clone.

cdr3_aa: CAILAGDAGYTF
cdr3_nt: TGTGCCATCCTAGCGGGGGATGCTGGCTACACCTTC
d_call: NA
v_call: TRBV10-3
j_call: TRBJ1-2
clone_size: NA

cdr3_aa: CASSFRDSDPPYEQYF
cdr3_nt: TGTGCCAGCAGCTTCCGGGACTCCGACCCTCCCTACGAGCAGTACTTC
d_call: NA
v_call: TRBV13
j_call: TRBJ2-7
clone_size: NA

cdr3_aa: CASSPQGVQETQYF
cdr3_nt: TGTGCCAGCAGTCCACAAGGAGTCCAAGAGACCCAGTACTTC
d_call: NA
v_call: TRBV3-1/TRBV3-2
j_call: TRBJ2-5
clone_size: NA

cdr3_aa: CASSLPGLAGGSSYNEQFF
cdr3_nt: TGTGCCAGCAGTTTACCAGGACTAGCGGGGGGAAGCTCCTACAATGAGCAGTTCTTC
d_call: TRBD2
v_call: TRBV27
j_call: TRBJ2-1
clone_size: NA

cdr3_aa: CAIRGPGQANTEAFF
cdr3_nt: TGTGCCATCAGAGGCCCCGGACAGGCGAACACTGAAGCTTTCTTT
d_call: TRBD1
v_call: TRBV10-3
j_call: TRBJ1-1
clone_size: NA

cdr3_aa: CASSSSGQPTGELFF
cdr3_nt: TGTGCCAGCAGCAGTAGCGGACAACCCACCGGGGAGCTGTTTTTT
d_call: NA
v_call: TRBV28
j_call: TRBJ2-2
clone_size: NA

cdr3_aa: CASSTGLAETYNEQFF
cdr3_nt: TGTGCCAGCAGTACGGGACTCGCGGAAACCTACAATGAGCAGTTCTTC
d_call: NA
v_call: TRBV27
j_call: TRBJ2-1
clone_size: NA

cdr3_aa: CASSYRAGGYYNEQFF
cdr3_nt: TGTGCCAGCAGTTACAGGGCGGGGGGCTACTACAATGAGCAGTTCTTC
d_call: TRBD2
v_call: TRBV6-6
j_call: TRBJ2-1
clone_size: NA

cdr3_aa: CASSDSSGGPDTQYF
cdr3_nt: TGTGCCAGCAGTGACTCTAGCGGGGGGCCAGATACGCAGTATTTT
d_call: TRBD2
v_call: TRBV6-4
j_call: TRBJ2-3
clone_size: many

cdr3_aa: CASSLRGEKLFF
cdr3_nt: TGTGCCAGCAGCTTACGGGGTGAAAAACTGTTTTTT
d_call: NA
v_call: TRBV7-9
j_call: TRBJ1-4
clone_size: NA

cdr3_aa: CASSPPGLSYEQYF
cdr3_nt: TGTGCCAGCTCACCACCGGGACTGTCCTACGAGCAGTACTTC
d_call: NA
v_call: TRBV18
j_call: TRBJ2-7
clone_size: NA

cdr3_aa: CAWRAGLYNSPLHF
cdr3_nt: TGTGCCTGGAGGGCAGGGCTATATAATTCACCCCTCCACTTT
d_call: NA
v_call: TRBV30
j_call: TRBJ1-6
clone_size: NA

cdr3_aa: CASSFLWPGESGRTNTGELFF
cdr3_nt: TGTGCCAGCAGTTTTTTGTGGCCAGGCGAAAGCGGGAGGACCAACACCGGGGAGCTGTTTTTT
d_call: TRBD2
v_call: TRBV28
j_call: TRBJ2-2
clone_size: NA

cdr3_aa: CASSFGTSGIYEQYF
cdr3_nt: TGCGCCAGCAGCTTTGGGACTAGCGGGATCTACGAGCAGTACTTC
d_call: TRBD2
v_call: TRBV5-1
j_call: TRBJ2-7
clone_size: NA

cdr3_aa: CASRTGTGVMFTEAFF
cdr3_nt: TGTGCCAGCAGGACCGGGACAGGGGTAATGTTCACTGAAGCTTTCTTT
d_call: TRBD1
v_call: TRBV27
j_call: TRBJ1-1
clone_size: NA

cdr3_aa: CAISEAGQGSSPLHF
cdr3_nt: TGTGCCATCAGTGAGGCGGGACAGGGGAGTTCACCCCTCCACTTT
d_call: TRBD1
v_call: TRBV10-3
j_call: TRBJ1-6
clone_size: few

cdr3_aa: CASSHRTSGSGDTQYF
cdr3_nt: TGTGCCAGCAGCCACCGGACTAGCGGGAGTGGAGATACGCAGTATTTT
d_call: TRBD2
v_call: TRBV13
j_call: TRBJ2-3
clone_size: NA

cdr3_aa: CASRQELNIQYF
cdr3_nt: TGTGCCAGCAGACAGGAGCTAAACATTCAGTACTTC
d_call: NA
v_call: TRBV2
j_call: TRBJ2-4
clone_size: NA

cdr3_aa: CASSLAGSSHEQFF
cdr3_nt: TGTGCCAGCAGCTTAGCTGGTTCTAGCCATGAGCAGTTCTTC
d_call: NA
v_call: TRBV7-2
j_call: TRBJ2-1
clone_size: few

cdr3_aa: CASSYPQGLQPQHF
cdr3_nt: TGTGCCAGCAGTTACCCCCAGGGGCTTCAGCCCCAGCATTTT
d_call: NA
v_call: TRBV6-2/TRBV6-3
j_call: TRBJ1-5
clone_size: NA

cdr3_aa: CATSDGVGNQPQHF
cdr3_nt: TGTGCCACCAGTGACGGGGTGGGGAATCAGCCCCAGCATTTT
d_call: NA
v_call: TRBV24-1
j_call: TRBJ1-5
clone_size: NA

cdr3_aa: CASSQDRARLAGNVDNEQFF
cdr3_nt: TGTGCCAGCAGCCAAGATAGGGCCAGACTAGCGGGGAACGTCGACAATGAGCAGTTCTTC
d_call: TRBD2
v_call: TRBV3-1/TRBV3-2
j_call: TRBJ2-1
clone_size: NA

cdr3_aa: CASSPLRGETGELFF
cdr3_nt: TGTGCCAGCTCACCCCTCAGGGGGGAAACCGGGGAGCTGTTTTTT
d_call: NA
v_call: TRBV18
j_call: TRBJ2-2
clone_size: NA

cdr3_aa: CASNDGVGTLHSEQYF
cdr3_nt: TGTGCCAGTAACGATGGTGTCGGGACACTCCACTCCGAGCAGTACTTC
d_call: NA
v_call: TRBV19
j_call: TRBJ2-7
clone_size: NA

cdr3_aa: CASSEQGQGNEKLFF
cdr3_nt: TGTGCCAGCAGTGAACAGGGCCAGGGTAATGAAAAACTGTTTTTT
d_call: NA
v_call: TRBV2
j_call: TRBJ1-4
clone_size: NA

cdr3_aa: CASSLGQGREKLFF
cdr3_nt: TGTGCCAGCAGCTTAGGACAGGGGCGGGAAAAACTGTTTTTT
d_call: TRBD1
v_call: TRBV7-9
j_call: TRBJ1-4
clone_size: NA

cdr3_aa: CASSRDFGYTF
cdr3_nt: TGTGCCAGCAGCCGGGACTTCGGCTACACCTTC
d_call: NA
v_call: TRBV3-1/TRBV3-2
j_call: TRBJ1-2
clone_size: NA

cdr3_aa: CASSTPGGPGEKLFF
cdr3_nt: TGTGCCAGCAGTACGCCCGGGGGACCCGGAGAAAAACTGTTTTTT
d_call: NA
v_call: TRBV28
j_call: TRBJ1-4
clone_size: NA

cdr3_aa: CASRYGQGNYGYTF
cdr3_nt: TGCGCCAGCAGATACGGACAGGGGAACTATGGCTACACCTTC
d_call: TRBD1
v_call: TRBV4-3
j_call: TRBJ1-2
clone_size: NA

cdr3_aa: CASSLGSSGRGGGTDTQYF
cdr3_nt: TGTGCCAGCAGCTTGGGTTCTAGCGGGAGGGGCGGTGGCACAGATACGCAGTATTTT
d_call: TRBD2
v_call: TRBV5-4
j_call: TRBJ2-3
clone_size: NA

cdr3_aa: CASSSSGTGNVFVGYTF
cdr3_nt: TGTGCCAGCAGCTCCTCCGGGACAGGGAATGTGTTCGTCGGCTACACCTTC
d_call: TRBD1
v_call: TRBV7-8
j_call: TRBJ1-2
clone_size: NA

cdr3_aa: CASSFGQNYGYTF
cdr3_nt: TGTGCCAGCAGCTTTGGGCAGAACTATGGCTACACCTTC
d_call: NA
v_call: TRBV7-2
j_call: TRBJ1-2
clone_size: NA

cdr3_aa: CASSGPQGDYTF
cdr3_nt: TGTGCCAGCAGTGGCCCCCAGGGTGACTACACCTTC
d_call: NA
v_call: TRBV28
j_call: TRBJ1-2
clone_size: NA

cdr3_aa: CASSEPDLQGGKNIQYF
cdr3_nt: TGCGCCAGCAGTGAGCCGGACTTACAGGGAGGGAAAAACATTCAGTACTTC
d_call: NA
v_call: TRBV10-1
j_call: TRBJ2-4
clone_size: NA

cdr3_aa: CASSIRRPGAYNEQFF
cdr3_nt: TGTGCCAGTAGTATCAGGAGGCCAGGTGCCTACAATGAGCAGTTCTTC
d_call: NA
v_call: TRBV19
j_call: TRBJ2-1
clone_size: NA

cdr3_aa: CAISESRGGLSGELFF
cdr3_nt: TGTGCCATCAGTGAGTCGCGGGGGGGCCTAAGCGGGGAGCTGTTTTTT
d_call: TRBD2
v_call: TRBV10-3
j_call: TRBJ2-2
clone_size: once

cdr3_aa: CASSQPHRGTDTGELFF
cdr3_nt: TGCGCCAGCAGTCAACCTCACAGGGGAACAGACACCGGGGAGCTGTTTTTT
d_call: TRBD1
v_call: TRBV23-1
j_call: TRBJ2-2
clone_size: NA

cdr3_aa: CASSLGQGARSDGYTF
cdr3_nt: TGTGCCAGCAGTCTCGGACAGGGGGCGCGGTCGGACGGCTACACCTTC
d_call: TRBD1
v_call: TRBV27
j_call: TRBJ1-2
clone_size: NA

cdr3_aa: CASGAVSSYNEQFF
cdr3_nt: TGTGCCAGCGGAGCGGTAAGCTCCTACAATGAGCAGTTCTTC
d_call: NA
v_call: TRBV7-2
j_call: TRBJ2-1
clone_size: NA

cdr3_aa: CASSPPGLNSGNTIYF
cdr3_nt: TGTGCCAGCTCACCCCCGGGACTAAACTCTGGAAACACCATATATTTT
d_call: NA
v_call: TRBV18
j_call: TRBJ1-3
clone_size: NA

cdr3_aa: CASSLRATVRGNEQFF
cdr3_nt: TGTGCCAGCAGCCTAAGGGCTACAGTACGGGGCAATGAGCAGTTCTTC
d_call: NA
v_call: TRBV11-1
j_call: TRBJ2-1
clone_size: NA